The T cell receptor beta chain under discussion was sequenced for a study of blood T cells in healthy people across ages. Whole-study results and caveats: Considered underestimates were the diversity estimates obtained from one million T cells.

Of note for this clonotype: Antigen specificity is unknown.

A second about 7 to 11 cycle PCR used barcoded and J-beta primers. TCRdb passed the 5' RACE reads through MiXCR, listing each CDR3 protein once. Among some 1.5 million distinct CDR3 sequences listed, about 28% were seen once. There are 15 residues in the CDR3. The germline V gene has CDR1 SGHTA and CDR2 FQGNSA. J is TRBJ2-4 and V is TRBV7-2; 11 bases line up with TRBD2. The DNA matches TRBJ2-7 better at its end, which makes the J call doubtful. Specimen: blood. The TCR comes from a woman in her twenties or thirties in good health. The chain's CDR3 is CASRGGSGGAYEQYF. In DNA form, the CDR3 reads TGTGCCAGCAGAGGGGGTAGCGGGGGGGCCTACGAGCAGTACTTC.